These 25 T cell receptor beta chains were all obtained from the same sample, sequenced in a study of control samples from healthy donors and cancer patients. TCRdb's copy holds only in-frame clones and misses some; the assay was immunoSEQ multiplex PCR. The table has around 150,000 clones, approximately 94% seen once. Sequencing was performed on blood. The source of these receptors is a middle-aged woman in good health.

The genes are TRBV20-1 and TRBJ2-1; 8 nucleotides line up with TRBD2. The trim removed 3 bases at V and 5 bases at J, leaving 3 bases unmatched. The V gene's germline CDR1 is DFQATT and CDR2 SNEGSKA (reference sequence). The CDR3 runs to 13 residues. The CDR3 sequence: CSASRGGNNEQFF. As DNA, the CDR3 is TGCAGTGCTAGTCGGGGGGGGAACAATGAGCAGTTCTTC.

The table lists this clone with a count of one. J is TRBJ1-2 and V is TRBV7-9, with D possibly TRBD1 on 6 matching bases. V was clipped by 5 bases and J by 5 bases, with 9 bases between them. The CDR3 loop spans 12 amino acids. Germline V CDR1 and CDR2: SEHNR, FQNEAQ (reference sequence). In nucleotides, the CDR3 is TGTGCCAGCAGCCCCGGACAGTATGGCTACACCTTC. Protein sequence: CASSPGQYGYTF.

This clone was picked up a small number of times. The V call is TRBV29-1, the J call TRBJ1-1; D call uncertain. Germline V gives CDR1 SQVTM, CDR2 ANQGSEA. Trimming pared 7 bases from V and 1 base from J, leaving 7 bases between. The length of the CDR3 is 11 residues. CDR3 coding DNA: TGCAGCGCGCACAAGAACACTGAAGCTTTCTTT. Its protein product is CSAHKNTEAFF. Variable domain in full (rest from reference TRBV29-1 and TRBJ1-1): SAVISQKPSRDICQRGTSLTIQCQVDSQVTMMFWYRQQPGQSLTLIATANQGSEATYESGFVIDKFPISRPNLTFSTLTVSNMSPEDSSIYLCSAHKNTEAFFGQGTRLTVV.

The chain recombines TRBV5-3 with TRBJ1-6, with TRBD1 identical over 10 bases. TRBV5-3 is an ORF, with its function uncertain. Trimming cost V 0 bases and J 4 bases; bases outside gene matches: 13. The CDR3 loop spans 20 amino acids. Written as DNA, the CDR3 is TGTGCCAGAAGCTTGGGAGGGGACAGGGGACCCTACCGTTATAATTCACCCCTCCACTTT. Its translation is CARSLGGDRGPYRYNSPLHF.

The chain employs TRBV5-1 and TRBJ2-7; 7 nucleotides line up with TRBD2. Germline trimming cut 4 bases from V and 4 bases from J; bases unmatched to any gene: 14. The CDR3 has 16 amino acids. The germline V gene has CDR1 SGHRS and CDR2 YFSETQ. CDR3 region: CASSGRESGGSYEQYF. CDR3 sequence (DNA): TGCGCCAGCAGCGGGCGGGAGTCAGGAGGTTCTTACGAGCAGTACTTC.

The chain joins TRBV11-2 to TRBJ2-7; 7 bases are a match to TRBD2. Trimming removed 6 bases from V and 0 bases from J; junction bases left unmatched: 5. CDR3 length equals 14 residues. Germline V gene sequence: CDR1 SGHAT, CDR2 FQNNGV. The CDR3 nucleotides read TGTGCCAGCAGGCGGGGGATGAGCTCCTACGAGCAGTACTTC. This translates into CASRRGMSSYEQYF. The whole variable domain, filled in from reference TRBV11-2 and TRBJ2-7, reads EAGVAQSPRYKIIEKRQSVAFWCNPISGHATLYWYQQILGQGPKLLIQFQNNGVVDDSQLPKDRFSAERLKGVDSTLKIQPAKLEDSAVYLCASRRGMSSYEQYFGPGTRLTVT.

CDR3 region: CASSQWDTSYGYTF. In DNA form, the CDR3 reads TGTGCCAGCAGTCAGTGGGACACCAGTTATGGCTACACCTTC. The gene calls are TRBV14 and TRBJ1-2, with a possible D match to TRBD1 (6 bases). The CDR3 is 14 residues long. CDR1 and CDR2 from the germline V gene are SGHDN and FVKESK. V shed 6 bases and J shed 5 bases, with 16 bases lying between them. Filled out from reference TRBV14 and TRBJ1-2, the complete variable domain reads EAGVTQFPSHSVIEKGQTVTLRCDPISGHDNLYWYRRVMGKEIKFLLHFVKESKQDESGMPNNRFLAERTGGTYSTLKVQPAELEDSGVYFCASSQWDTSYGYTFGSGTRLTVV.

The CDR3, as DNA: TGTGCCAGCAGCTTAGCGGGACAGGACATCTCTGGGGCCAACGTCCTGACTTTC. This codes for CASSLAGQDISGANVLTF. The chain couples TRBV7-9 to TRBJ2-6; 8 nucleotides agree with TRBD1. The CDR3 is 18 residues long. V was pared by 0 bases and J by 0 bases, with 4 bases of the junction left unmatched. CDR1 and CDR2 from the germline V gene are SEHNR and FQNEAQ (reference sequence).

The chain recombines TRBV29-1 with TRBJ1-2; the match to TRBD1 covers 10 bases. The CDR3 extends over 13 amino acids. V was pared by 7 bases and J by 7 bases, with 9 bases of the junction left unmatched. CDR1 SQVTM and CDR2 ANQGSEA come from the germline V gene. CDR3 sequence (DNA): TGCAGCGCAGGACAGGGGGAAGGGGGTGGCTACACCTTC. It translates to CSAGQGEGGGYTF.

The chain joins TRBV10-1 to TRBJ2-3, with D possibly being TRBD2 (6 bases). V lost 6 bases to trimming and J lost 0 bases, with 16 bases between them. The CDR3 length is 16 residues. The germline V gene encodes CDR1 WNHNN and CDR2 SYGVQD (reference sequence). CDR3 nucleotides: TGCGCCAGCAGCCTCGGCGCGAGCGGGAGCACAGATACGCAGTATTTT. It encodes CASSLGASGSTDTQYF.

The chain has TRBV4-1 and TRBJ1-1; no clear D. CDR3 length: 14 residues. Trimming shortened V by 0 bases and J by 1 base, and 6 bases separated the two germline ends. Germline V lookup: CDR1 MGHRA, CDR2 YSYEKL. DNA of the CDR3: TGCGCCAGCAGCCAAGATCGACAGAACACTGAAGCTTTCTTT. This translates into CASSQDRQNTEAFF.

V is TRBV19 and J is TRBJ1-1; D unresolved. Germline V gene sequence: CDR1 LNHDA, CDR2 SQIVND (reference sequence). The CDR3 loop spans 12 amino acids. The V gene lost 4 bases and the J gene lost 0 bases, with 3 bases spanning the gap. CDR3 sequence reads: CASSNLNTEAFF. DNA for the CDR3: TGTGCCAGTAGTAATTTGAACACTGAAGCTTTCTTT. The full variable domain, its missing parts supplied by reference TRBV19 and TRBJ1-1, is DGGITQSPKYLFRKEGQNVTLSCEQNLNHDAMYWYRQDPGQGLRLIYYSQIVNDFQKGDIAEGYSVSREKKESFPLTVTSAQKNPTAFYLCASSNLNTEAFFGQGTRLTVV.

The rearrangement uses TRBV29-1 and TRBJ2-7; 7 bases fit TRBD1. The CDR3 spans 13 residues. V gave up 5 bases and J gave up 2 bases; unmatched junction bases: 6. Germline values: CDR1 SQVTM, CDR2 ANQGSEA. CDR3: CSVTRQGTYEQYF. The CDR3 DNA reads TGCAGCGTTACCCGACAGGGTACCTACGAGCAGTACTTC.

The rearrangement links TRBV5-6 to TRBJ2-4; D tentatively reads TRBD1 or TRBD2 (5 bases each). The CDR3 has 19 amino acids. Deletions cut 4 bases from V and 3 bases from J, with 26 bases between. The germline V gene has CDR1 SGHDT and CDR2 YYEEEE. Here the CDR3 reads CASSPYRDRSLGDKNIQYF. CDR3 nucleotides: TGTGCCAGCAGCCCCTACCGGGACCGCTCCTTGGGGGACAAAAACATTCAGTACTTC. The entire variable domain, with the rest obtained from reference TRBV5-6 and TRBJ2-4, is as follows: DAGVTQSPTHLIKTRGQQVTLRCSPKSGHDTVSWYQQALGQGPQFIFQYYEEEERQRGNFPDRFSGHQFPNYSSELNVNALLLGDSALYLCASSPYRDRSLGDKNIQYFGAGTRLSVL.

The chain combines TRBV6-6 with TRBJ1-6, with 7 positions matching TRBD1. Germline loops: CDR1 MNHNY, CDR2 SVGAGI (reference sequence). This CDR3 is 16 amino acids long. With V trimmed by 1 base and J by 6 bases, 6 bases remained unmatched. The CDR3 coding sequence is TGTGCCAGCAGTTACTTGGGGACAGAAGGTAATTCACCCCTCCACTTT. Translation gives CASSYLGTEGNSPLHF.

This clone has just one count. CDR3 in DNA: TGCGCCAGCAGCTTGGTGGTTTCTAGCGGGAGCCCCAGCACAGATACGCAGTATTTT. It specifies CASSLVVSSGSPSTDTQYF. The chain recombines TRBV5-1 with TRBJ2-3; 10 bases line up with TRBD2. Trimming took 0 bases from V and 0 from J; bases not matched to a gene: 10. Per the germline V gene, CDR1 is SGHRS and CDR2 is YFSETQ. The CDR3 consists of 19 residues.

The CDR3 region is CASSSRRGAGNQPQHF. The CDR3 DNA reads as TGTGCCAGTAGTTCTCGAAGGGGGGCCGGCAATCAGCCCCAGCATTTT. V and J are TRBV19 and TRBJ1-5, with D perhaps TRBD1 (6 bases). This CDR3 has 16 residues. Germline CDR1 reads LNHDA; CDR2 reads SQIVND (reference sequence). Trimming took 5 bases from V and 2 from J, leaving 16 bases between them.

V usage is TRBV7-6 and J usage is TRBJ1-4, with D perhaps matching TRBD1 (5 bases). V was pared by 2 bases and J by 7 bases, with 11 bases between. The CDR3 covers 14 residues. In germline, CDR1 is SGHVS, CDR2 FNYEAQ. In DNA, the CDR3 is TGTGCCAGCAGCTTACGGGGGAGCAGTGAAAAACTGTTTTTT. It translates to CASSLRGSSEKLFF. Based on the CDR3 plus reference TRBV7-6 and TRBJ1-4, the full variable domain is GAGVSQSPRYKVTKRGQDVALRCDPISGHVSLYWYRQALGQGPEFLTYFNYEAQQDKSGLPNDRFSAERPEGSISTLTIQRTEQRDSAMYRCASSLRGSSEKLFFGSGTQLSVL.

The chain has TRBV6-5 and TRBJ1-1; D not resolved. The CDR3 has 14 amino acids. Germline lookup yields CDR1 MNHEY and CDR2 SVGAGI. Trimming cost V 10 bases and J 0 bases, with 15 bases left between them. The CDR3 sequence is CAIVSGRLNTEAFF. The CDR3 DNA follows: TGTGCCATCGTTTCAGGACGACTGAACACTGAAGCTTTCTTT.

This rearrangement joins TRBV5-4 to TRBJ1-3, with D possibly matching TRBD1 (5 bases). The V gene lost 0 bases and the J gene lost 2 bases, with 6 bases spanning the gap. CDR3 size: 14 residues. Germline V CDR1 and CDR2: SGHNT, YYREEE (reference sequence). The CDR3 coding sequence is TGTGCCAGCAGCTTGGACAGGACTGGAAACACCATATATTTT. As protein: CASSLDRTGNTIYF.

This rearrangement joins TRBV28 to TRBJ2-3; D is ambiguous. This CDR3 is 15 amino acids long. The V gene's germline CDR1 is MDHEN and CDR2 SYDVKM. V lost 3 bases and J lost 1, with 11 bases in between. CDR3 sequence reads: CASSFETERTDTQYF. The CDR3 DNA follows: TGTGCCAGCAGTTTTGAAACAGAGCGCACAGATACGCAGTATTTT.

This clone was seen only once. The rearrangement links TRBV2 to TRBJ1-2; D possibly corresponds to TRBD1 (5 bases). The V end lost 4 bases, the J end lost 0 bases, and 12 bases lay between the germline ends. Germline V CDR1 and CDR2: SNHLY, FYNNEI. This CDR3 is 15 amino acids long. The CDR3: CASSVLQETNYGYTF. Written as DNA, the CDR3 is TGTGCCAGCAGTGTACTACAGGAGACTAACTATGGCTACACCTTC.

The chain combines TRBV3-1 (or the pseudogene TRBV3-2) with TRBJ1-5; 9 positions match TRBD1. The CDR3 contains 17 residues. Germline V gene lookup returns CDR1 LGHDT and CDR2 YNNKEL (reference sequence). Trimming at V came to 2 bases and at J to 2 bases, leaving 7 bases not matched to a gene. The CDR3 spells CASSQTDRGEGNQPQHF. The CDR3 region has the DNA TGTGCCAGCAGCCAAACTGACAGGGGGGAGGGCAATCAGCCCCAGCATTTT.

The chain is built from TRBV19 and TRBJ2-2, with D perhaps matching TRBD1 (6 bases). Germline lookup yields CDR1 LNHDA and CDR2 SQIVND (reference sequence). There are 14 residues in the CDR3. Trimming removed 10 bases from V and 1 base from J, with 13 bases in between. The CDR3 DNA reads TGTGCCATACAACGGACAGAGAACACCGGGGAGCTGTTTTTT. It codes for CAIQRTENTGELFF.

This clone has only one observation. CDR3 residues: CASSPRGEGGYEQYF. CDR3 nucleotide sequence: TGTGCCAGCTCACCCCGAGGTGAGGGCGGGTACGAGCAGTACTTC. The rearrangement joins TRBV18 to TRBJ2-7, with a weak D call TRBD2 (5 bases). The germline CDR1 and CDR2 sequences are KGHSH and LQKENI. There are 15 residues in the CDR3. Trimming left V 3 bases short and J 4 bases short, with 16 bases between. The whole variable domain, remainder taken from reference TRBV18 and TRBJ2-7, is NAGVMQNPRHLVRRRGQEARLRCSPMKGHSHVYWYRQLPEEGLKFMVYLQKENIIDESGMPKERFSAEFPKEGPSILRIQQVVRGDSAAYFCASSPRGEGGYEQYFGPGTRLTVT.